Following are 19 T cell receptor beta chains from one sample sequenced in a study of shared clonotypes between healthy human individuals. Sequencing was performed with immunoSEQ multiplex PCR; in TCRdb, only in-frame clones are kept and a portion is missing. This sample has fewer than 650,000 clones; over 65% occur once, and the top ten carry over 10%. The sequenced material came from PBMCs. These receptors came from a woman between 40 and 50 years old in good health. Some clones in this sample may be carry-over from other donors' samples.

The V gene is TRBV10-3, the J gene TRBJ2-5; D call uncertain. The V and J ends lost 2 bases and 3 bases respectively, with 7 bases between them. The CDR3 totals 13 residues. Germline values: CDR1 ENHRY, CDR2 SYGVKD. The DNA of the CDR3 is TGTGCCATCAGTGAGGCGGCAGAAGAGACCCAGTACTTC. Amino acid sequence: CAISEAAEETQYF.

As for this clone: Other DNA sequences within the sample encode an identical CDR3. V usage is TRBV9 and J usage is TRBJ2-5; D is ambiguous. Germline V gives CDR1 SGDLS, CDR2 YYNGEE. The length of the CDR3 is 13 residues. Deletions cut 0 bases from V and 1 base from J, with 4 bases between. Here the CDR3 reads CASSVGLQETQYF. CDR3 in DNA: TGTGCCAGCAGCGTAGGCCTCCAAGAGACCCAGTACTTC.

Only one count was recorded for this clone. The chain uses TRBV5-1 and TRBJ2-7; 8 bases map to TRBD2. Looked up from germline, CDR1 is SGHRS and CDR2 is YFSETQ. V lost 0 bases, J lost 2 bases, and 7 bases stayed unmatched. This CDR3 region has 16 residues. CDR3 sequence reads: CASSLAGREAPYEQYF. In DNA, the CDR3 is TGCGCCAGCAGCTTGGCTGGGCGGGAGGCCCCCTACGAGCAGTACTTC.

V gene TRBV5-4 combines with J gene TRBJ2-7; D assignment may be TRBD1 or TRBD2 (5 bases each). Germline CDR1 SGHNT, CDR2 YYREEE (reference sequence). Trimming stripped 4 bases from V and 5 bases from J, with 13 bases between. CDR3 length: 13 residues. Here the CDR3 reads CASSGSWGNEQYF. The DNA of the CDR3 is TGTGCCAGCAGCGGCTCTTGGGGGAACGAGCAGTACTTC.

About this clone: This may arise from a read error, as a much more abundant clone is one base away. This chain connects TRBV28 to TRBJ2-1, with 7 positions matching TRBD1. From germline, CDR1 is MDHEN and CDR2 SYDVKM. The CDR3 runs to 13 residues. V was clipped by 7 bases and J by 10 bases; unmatched bases: 10. CDR3 residues: CASTNRGPYEQFF. CDR3 bases: TGTGCCAGCACCAACAGGGGCCCCTACGAGCAGTTCTTC.

The rearrangement joins TRBV6-6 to TRBJ2-1; TRBD2 matches at 10 bases. The V gene's germline CDR1 is MNHNY and CDR2 SVGAGI (reference sequence). This CDR3 spans 11 amino acids. CDR3 sequence reads: CTSGAYNEQFF. As DNA, the CDR3 is TGTACTAGCGGGGCTTACAATGAGCAGTTCTTC.

The chain links TRBV21-1 to TRBJ2-7; TRBD2 is taken as the D call from the table, unchecked against the DNA. TRBV21-1 is annotated as a pseudogene. The CDR3 sequence is 14 residues long. CDR3 residues: CASSKEAGSYEQYF. Written as DNA, the CDR3 is TGTGCCAGCAGCAAAGAGGCGGGGTCCTACGAGCAGTACTTC.

The J gene is TRBJ1-1, the V gene TRBV7-9, with 7 bases identical to TRBD1. This CDR3 has 16 residues. In germline, CDR1 is SEHNR, CDR2 FQNEAQ (reference sequence). With 5 bases clipped from V and 6 bases from J, the junction kept 15 bases outside the gene matches. In nucleotides, the CDR3 is TGTGCCAGCAGCCGTCCTGCGACAGGGAGGGAGTCTGAAGCTTTCTTT. Amino acids: CASSRPATGRESEAFF.

The chain recombines TRBV5-1 with TRBJ2-1; D possibly corresponds to TRBD2 (6 bases). This CDR3 contains 15 residues. The germline V gene encodes CDR1 SGHRS and CDR2 YFSETQ. Trimming shortened V by 5 bases and J by 5 bases, and 17 bases separated the two germline ends. Written as DNA, the CDR3 is TGCGCCAGCAGTTTAGGGGCTAGCGAGAACAATGAGCAGTTCTTC. Translated, it gives CASSLGASENNEQFF.

This clone was detected a few times. The chain combines TRBV10-3 with TRBJ2-7; the D gene is possibly TRBD2 (7 bases). V was shortened by 0 bases and J by 6 bases, with 21 bases between the two germline ends. Germline V gene data show CDR1 as ENHRY and CDR2 as SYGVKD. This CDR3 comprises 17 residues. The CDR3: CAISESGGQGSLSEQYF. The CDR3 DNA sequence: TGTGCCATCAGTGAGTCGGGAGGGCAGGGGTCATTATCCGAGCAGTACTTC.

Here the CDR3 DNA reads TGCGCCAGCAGCTTGTCACTAGCGGGAGTACAGAATGAGCAGTTCTTC. It yields the protein CASSLSLAGVQNEQFF. V and J are TRBV5-1 and TRBJ2-1; TRBD2 agrees at 11 bases. In germline, CDR1 is SGHRS, CDR2 YFSETQ. This CDR3 comprises 16 residues. V shed 1 base, J shed 7 bases, and the junction held 7 bases outside the gene matches. Complete variable domain (other parts from reference TRBV5-1 and TRBJ2-1): KAGVTQTPRYLIKTRGQQVTLSCSPISGHRSVSWYQQTPGQGLQFLFEYFSETQRNKGNFPGRFSGRQFSNSRSEMNVSTLELGDSALYLCASSLSLAGVQNEQFFGPGTRLTVL.

This chain joins TRBV27 and TRBJ2-7; 11 bases match TRBD2. Germline V gene data show CDR1 as MNHEY and CDR2 as SMNVEV (reference sequence). This CDR3 is built from 14 residues. V shed 6 bases, J shed 2 bases, and the junction held 3 bases outside the gene matches. The CDR3 loop is CASSQTSGTYEQYF. CDR3 DNA sequence: TGTGCCAGCAGCCAGACTAGCGGGACCTACGAGCAGTACTTC.

This clone was seen a few times. The chain has TRBV28 and TRBJ2-1, with no clear D. The CDR3 length is 16 residues. Germline CDR1 reads MDHEN; CDR2 reads SYDVKM. V dropped 5 bases and J dropped 0 bases, with 14 bases sitting between them. The CDR3 protein is CASSETHYYSYNEQFF. In DNA, the CDR3 is TGTGCCAGCAGTGAGACCCACTACTACTCCTACAATGAGCAGTTCTTC.

V is TRBV19 and J is TRBJ2-5; D is ambiguous. CDR1 and CDR2 (germline): LNHDA, SQIVND (reference sequence). The V end lost 4 bases, the J end lost 4 bases, and 13 bases lay between the germline ends. The length of the CDR3 is 14 residues. As DNA, the CDR3 is TGTGCCAGTAGTAGGGTTGGGCTAGGAGAGACCCAGTACTTC. The encoded protein is CASSRVGLGETQYF.

The DNA of the CDR3 is TGCGCCAGCAGCCAAGTGTCTTGGGGGACGGACACTGAAGCTTTCTTT. This codes for CASSQVSWGTDTEAFF. The chain couples TRBV4-1 to TRBJ1-1; maybe TRBD1 (5 bases). Germline loops: CDR1 MGHRA, CDR2 YSYEKL. V was clipped by 1 base and J by 3 bases, with 15 bases between them. The length of the CDR3 is 16 residues.

CDR3 in DNA: TGTGCCATCAGTTTGACAGGGCGGGATGGCTACACCTTC. Encoded protein: CAISLTGRDGYTF. The rearrangement links TRBV10-3 to TRBJ1-2, with 7 bases lining up with TRBD1. The CDR3 runs 13 residues. Germline trimming cut 5 bases from V and 6 bases from J; bases unmatched to any gene: 6. CDR1 and CDR2 (germline): ENHRY, SYGVKD.

This clone occurred a few times. The chain is built from TRBV5-5 and TRBJ2-7; 16 bases map to TRBD2. V shed 5 bases and J 5 bases; nucleotides not matched to a gene: 13. The CDR3 has 18 amino acids. Germline-derived CDR1 and CDR2 are SGHKS and YYEKEE (reference sequence). This chain's CDR3 is CASSLRPGTSGRVHEQYF. In DNA, the CDR3 is TGTGCCAGCAGTCTGCGTCCCGGGACTAGCGGGAGGGTCCACGAGCAGTACTTC.

On this clone: Different DNA sequences within this sample yield the same CDR3. The chain couples TRBV5-1 to TRBJ1-1; D is undetermined. Trimming took 0 bases from V and 1 from J, leaving 7 bases between them. The CDR3 is 14 amino acids. In germline, CDR1 is SGHRS, CDR2 YFSETQ. The CDR3, as DNA: TGCGCCAGCAGCTTGGATCTAGGGAACACTGAAGCTTTCTTT. It specifies CASSLDLGNTEAFF.

This clone was recorded a few times. The chain combines TRBV5-6 with TRBJ2-5; 7 nucleotides agree with TRBD1. The CDR3 spans 16 residues. Germline trimming cut 4 bases from V and 4 bases from J; bases unmatched to any gene: 13. The V gene's germline CDR1 is SGHDT and CDR2 YYEEEE. In DNA, the CDR3 is TGTGCCAGCAGCCCAGACCCACAGGGGATGGGAGAGACCCAGTACTTC. It codes for CASSPDPQGMGETQYF.